The present T cell receptor beta chain was sequenced within a study of blood T cell repertoires in COVID-19. How the authors handled the data: Amplification from reference gene primers served as the basis for estimated nucleated cell counts. The assay was immunoSEQ multiplex PCR, and TCRdb's table has in-frame clones only and misses some. That table supplies the V and J calls and clone size; D and trimming were determined from the DNA. The sample holds over 250,000 clones; more than 85% are singletons and the top ten take 2.5% to 3%. Seattle patients were enrolled during active infection and followed longitudinally. Looked up from germline, CDR1 is MNHEY and CDR2 is SMNVEV (reference sequence). The CDR3 sequence is 13 residues long. V was shortened by 3 bases and J by 6 bases, with 10 bases between the two germline ends.

The chain links TRBV27 to TRBJ2-3; D unclear. The sequenced material came from peripheral blood. This receptor was obtained from a person in their late teens or twenties with COVID-19, enrolled during active disease. CDR3 residues: CASSFSVVDTQYF. In nucleotides, the CDR3 is TGTGCCAGCAGTTTTTCCGTTGTGGATACGCAGTATTTT.